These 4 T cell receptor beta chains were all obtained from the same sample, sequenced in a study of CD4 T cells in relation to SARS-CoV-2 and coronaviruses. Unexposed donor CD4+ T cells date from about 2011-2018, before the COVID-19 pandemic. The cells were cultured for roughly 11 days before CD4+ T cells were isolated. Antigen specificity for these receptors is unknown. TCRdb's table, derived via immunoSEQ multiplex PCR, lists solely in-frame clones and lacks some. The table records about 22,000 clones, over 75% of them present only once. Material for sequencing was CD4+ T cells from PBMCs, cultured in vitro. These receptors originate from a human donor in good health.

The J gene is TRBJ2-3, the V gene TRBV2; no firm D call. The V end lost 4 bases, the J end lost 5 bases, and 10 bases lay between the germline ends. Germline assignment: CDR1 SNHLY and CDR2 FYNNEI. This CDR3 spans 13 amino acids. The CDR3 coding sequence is TGTGCCAGCAGTGCCCGGACCGTAGATACGCAGTATTTT. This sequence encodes CASSARTVDTQYF. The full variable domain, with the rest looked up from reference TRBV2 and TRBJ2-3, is EPEVTQTPSHQVTQMGQEVILRCVPISNHLYFYWYRQILGQKVEFLVSFYNNEISEKSEIFDDQFSVERPDGSNFTLKIRSTKLEDSAMYFCASSARTVDTQYFGPGTRLTVL.

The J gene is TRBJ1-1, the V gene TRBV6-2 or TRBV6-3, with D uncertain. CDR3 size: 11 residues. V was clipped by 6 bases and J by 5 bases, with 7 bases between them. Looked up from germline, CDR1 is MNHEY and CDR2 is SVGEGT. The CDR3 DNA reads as TGTGCCAGCAGCCACGGAACTGAAGCTTTCTTT. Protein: CASSHGTEAFF.

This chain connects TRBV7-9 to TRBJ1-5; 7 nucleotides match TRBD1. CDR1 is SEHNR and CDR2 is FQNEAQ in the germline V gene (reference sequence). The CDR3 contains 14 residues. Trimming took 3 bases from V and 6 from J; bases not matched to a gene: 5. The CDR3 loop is CASSFSGGGQPQHF. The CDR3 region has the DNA TGTGCCAGCAGCTTTTCAGGGGGTGGTCAGCCCCAGCATTTT.

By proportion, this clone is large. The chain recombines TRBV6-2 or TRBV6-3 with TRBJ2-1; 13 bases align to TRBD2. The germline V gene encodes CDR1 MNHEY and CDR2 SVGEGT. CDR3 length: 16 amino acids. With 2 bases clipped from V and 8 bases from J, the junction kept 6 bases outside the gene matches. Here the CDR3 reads CASSYPTSGRGDEQFF. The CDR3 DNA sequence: TGTGCCAGCAGTTACCCTACTAGCGGGAGGGGGGATGAGCAGTTCTTC.